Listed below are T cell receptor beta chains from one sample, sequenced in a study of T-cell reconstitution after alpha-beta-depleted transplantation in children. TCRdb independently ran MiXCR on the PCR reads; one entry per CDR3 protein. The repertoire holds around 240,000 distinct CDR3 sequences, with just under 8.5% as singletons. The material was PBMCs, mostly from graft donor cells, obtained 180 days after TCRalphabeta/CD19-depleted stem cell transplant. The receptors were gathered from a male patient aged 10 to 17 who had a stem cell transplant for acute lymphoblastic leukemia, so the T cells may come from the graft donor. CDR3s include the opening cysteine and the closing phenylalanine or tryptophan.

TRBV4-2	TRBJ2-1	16	CASSQPGGGSEGEQFF
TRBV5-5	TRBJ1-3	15	CASSSQGAIGNTIYF
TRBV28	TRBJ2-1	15	CASSFDPYLYNEQFF
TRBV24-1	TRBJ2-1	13	CATGGGGYNEQFF
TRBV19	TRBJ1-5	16	CASSFPRTGRGQPQHF
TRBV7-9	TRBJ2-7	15	CASSALRQGEAEQYF
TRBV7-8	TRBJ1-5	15	CASSPQGTQNQPQHF
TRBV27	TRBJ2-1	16	CASSLGRLSSYNEQFF
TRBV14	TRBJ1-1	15	CASSQDWPQNTEAFF
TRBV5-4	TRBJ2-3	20	CASSSDKVKGTQRPTDTQYF
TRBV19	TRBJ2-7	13	CASSLWVGDEQYF
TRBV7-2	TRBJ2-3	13	CASSSKPTDTQYF
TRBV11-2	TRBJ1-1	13	CASSFGGRTEAFF
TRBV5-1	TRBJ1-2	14	CASRQGQVNYGYTF
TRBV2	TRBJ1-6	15	CASSVGTGVNSPLHF
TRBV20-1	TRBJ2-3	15	CSASVPGTPFYTQYF
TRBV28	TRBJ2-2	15	CASSFPTDSYGELFF
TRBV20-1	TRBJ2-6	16	CSASKRAGFETNVLTF
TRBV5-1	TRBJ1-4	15	CASSLGGTTNEKLFF
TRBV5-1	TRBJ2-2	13	CASSHRLTGELFF
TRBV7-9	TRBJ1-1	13	CASSHRGTTEAFF
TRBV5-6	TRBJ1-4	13	CASSLVGEEKLFF
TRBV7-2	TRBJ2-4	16	CASSLDEAGAKNIQYF
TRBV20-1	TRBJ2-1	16	CSAPGLAGNPYNEQFF
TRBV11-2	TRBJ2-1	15	CASRPVAGGRNEQFF
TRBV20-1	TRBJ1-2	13	CSARDNRVYGYTF
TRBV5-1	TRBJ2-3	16	CASSLADRESTDTQYF
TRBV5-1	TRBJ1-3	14	CASSFRGRDNTIYF
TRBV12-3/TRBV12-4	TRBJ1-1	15	CASREDRGRNTEAFF
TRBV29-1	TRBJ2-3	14	CSVDPRPYTDTQYF
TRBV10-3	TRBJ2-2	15	CAISGGQEHTGELFF
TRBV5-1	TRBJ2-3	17	CASSYGGTSVSTDTQYF
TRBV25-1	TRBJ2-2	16	CASSTTMVVGTGELFF
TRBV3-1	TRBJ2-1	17	CASSQEGGGRAFNEQFF
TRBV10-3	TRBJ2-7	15	CAISESASGGYEQYF
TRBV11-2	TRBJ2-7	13	CASSLAPRGEQYF
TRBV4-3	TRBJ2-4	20	CASSQDYRDRIFLAKNIQYF
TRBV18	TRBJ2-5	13	CASSPHGWETQYF
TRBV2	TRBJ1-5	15	CASTTVRYSNQPQHF
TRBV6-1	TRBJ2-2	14	CASSLPQSTGELFF
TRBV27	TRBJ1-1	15	CASRFLQGLGTEAFF
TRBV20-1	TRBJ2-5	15	CSARGDRAWQETQYF
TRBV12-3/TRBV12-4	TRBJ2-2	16	CASSLAGGSNTGELFF